The rows below give T cell receptor beta chains drawn from one sample of a study of radiation and T cells in renal cell carcinoma. Method: immunoSEQ multiplex PCR; TCRdb's copy keeps in-frame clones and lacks some. The sample holds 95,000 to 150,000 clones, 81% seen once. The sample consisted of blood, taken from a patient whose treatment included radiotherapy and nephrectomy. Every receptor here comes from a man in his fifties or sixties with renal cell carcinoma. Both conserved end residues are part of each CDR3. The D gene is left open where the match is weak. Only part of the rows carry a size: once, few, many, or a class if the clone is expanded.

J | size | D | V | DNA | CDR3
TRBJ2-7 | NA | NA | TRBV5-4 | TGTGCCAGCAGCTTGGCAGGGGTTTCGTACGAGCAGTACTTC | CASSLAGVSYEQYF
TRBJ1-2 | few | NA | TRBV6-1 | TGTGCCAGCAGTGAGACAGTTGGTGGGGGGAATGGCTACACCTTC | CASSETVGGGNGYTF
TRBJ2-1 | NA | NA | TRBV27 | TGTGCCAGCAGTTTATCGTGGGGGAATGAGCAGTTCTTC | CASSLSWGNEQFF
TRBJ1-1 | NA | TRBD1 | TRBV7-9 | TGTGCCAGCAGCCCTCGACAGGGGGGGAACACTGAAGCTTTCTTT | CASSPRQGGNTEAFF
TRBJ2-3 | NA | NA | TRBV6-5 | TGTGCCAGCAGTTACTCGGGTTCAGGGTTCACAGATACGCAGTATTTT | CASSYSGSGFTDTQYF
TRBJ2-5 | NA | TRBD2 | TRBV6-5 | TGTGCCAGCAGGGTAGCGGGAGGGCCGGAGACCCAGTACTTC | CASRVAGGPETQYF
TRBJ2-3 | few | TRBD2 | TRBV6-1 | TGTGCCAGCAGTGAAAGTCCTAGCGGGGGGACAGATACGCAGTATTTT | CASSESPSGGTDTQYF
TRBJ2-7 | NA | NA | TRBV5-4 | TGTGCCAGCAGCGACCGAGGGGGGTTTTACGAGCAGTACTTC | CASSDRGGFYEQYF
TRBJ2-1 | many | TRBD2 | TRBV7-3 | TGTGCCAGCAGCCCCACGGGGGCGGGAGGCTACAATGAGCAGTTCTTC | CASSPTGAGGYNEQFF
TRBJ1-4 | NA | TRBD1 | TRBV5-5 | TGTGCCAGCAGCCGCGAAATACCAGGGACAGGCTATAATGAAAAACTGTTTTTT | CASSREIPGTGYNEKLFF
TRBJ2-7 | NA | TRBD2 | TRBV5-1 | TGCGCCAGCAGCTTACGACTAGCGGGAGTCGACGAGCAGTACTTC | CASSLRLAGVDEQYF
TRBJ2-1 | NA | TRBD1 | TRBV19 | TGTGCCAGTAGTGCCCCACTCCAGGGGGTCGCCTACAATGAGCAGTTCTTC | CASSAPLQGVAYNEQFF
TRBJ2-1 | NA | NA | TRBV5-1 | TGCGCCAGCAGCTACCGACAGAGCTCCTACAATGAGCAGTTCTTC | CASSYRQSSYNEQFF
TRBJ2-7 | NA | TRBD1 | TRBV6-5 | TGTGCCAGCAGTTACCAGAGGGACAGCACTTACGAGCAGTACTTC | CASSYQRDSTYEQYF
TRBJ2-5 | NA | NA | TRBV5-1 | TGCGCCAGCAGCTTGATGGGGGCATCGGTTCAAGAGACCCAGTACTTC | CASSLMGASVQETQYF
TRBJ1-5 | NA | NA | TRBV4-2 | TGTGCCAGCAGCCAAGGTGCAATAGGGCAGCCCCAGCATTTT | CASSQGAIGQPQHF
TRBJ2-3 | once | NA | TRBV30 | TGTGCCTGGAGTTCCTTCACAGATACGCAGTATTTT | CAWSSFTDTQYF
TRBJ2-1 | NA | NA | TRBV7-9 | TGTGCCAGCAGCTTAGTACCGGATTACAATGAGCAGTTCTTC | CASSLVPDYNEQFF
TRBJ2-5 | NA | NA | TRBV6-5 | TGTGCCAGCAGTCGCACAGGGAAGGAGGAGACCCAGTACTTC | CASSRTGKEETQYF
TRBJ2-3 | NA | TRBD1 | TRBV6-1 | TGTGCCAGCAGTGTTCGGGACAGGGTAACAGATACGCAGTATTTT | CASSVRDRVTDTQYF